The 27 T cell receptor beta chains presented below share a single source sample, sequenced in a study of T cells in localized non-small cell lung cancer. TCRdb's copy holds only in-frame clones and misses some; the assay was immunoSEQ multiplex PCR. The table has fewer than 3,500 clones, approximately 30% seen once; the top ten hold more than 9%. The sample was lung tumor tissue, taken before any cancer treatment. Source of these receptors: a woman aged 35 to 75 with stage I lung adenocarcinoma.

This clone was counted a few times. The gene calls are TRBV19 and TRBJ1-3; D gene unclear. V gave up 1 base and J gave up 2 bases, with 6 bases separating them. CDR1 and CDR2 from the germline V gene are LNHDA and SQIVND (reference sequence). The CDR3 runs 14 residues. This chain's CDR3 is CASSIAAAGNTIYF. DNA for the CDR3: TGTGCCAGTAGTATAGCGGCAGCTGGAAACACCATATATTTT. Full variable domain (missing parts from reference TRBV19 and TRBJ1-3): DGGITQSPKYLFRKEGQNVTLSCEQNLNHDAMYWYRQDPGQGLRLIYYSQIVNDFQKGDIAEGYSVSREKKESFPLTVTSAQKNPTAFYLCASSIAAAGNTIYFGEGSWLTVV.

The genes are TRBV5-1 and TRBJ2-1; D possibly corresponds to TRBD2 (5 bases). V lost 3 bases, J lost 4 bases, and 17 bases lay in between. Germline CDR1 SGHRS, CDR2 YFSETQ. The CDR3 totals 16 residues. DNA for the CDR3: TGCGCCAGCAGCTCGGACGTGAGGGCCTTATACAATGAGCAGTTCTTC. It yields the protein CASSSDVRALYNEQFF.

By proportion, this clone is medium-sized. This chain connects TRBV11-3 to TRBJ2-3; perhaps TRBD2 as D (6 bases). The CDR3 contains 14 residues. Trimming pared 3 bases from V and 4 bases from J, leaving 11 bases between. CDR1 is SGHNT, CDR2 YENEEA, per germline. CDR3 loop: CASSFPGEADTQYF. CDR3 bases: TGTGCCAGCAGCTTCCCGGGAGAGGCAGATACGCAGTATTTT.

The V call is TRBV9, the J call TRBJ2-3; 9 bases map to TRBD2. This CDR3 contains 15 residues. From germline, CDR1 is SGDLS and CDR2 YYNGEE. The J segment lost 3 bases and the V segment lost 4 bases, leaving 6 bases of the junction unmatched. The CDR3 here is CASSISGRRTDTQYF. The DNA for the CDR3 is TGTGCCAGCAGCATAAGCGGGAGGCGGACAGATACGCAGTATTTT.

This clone turned up a few times. In DNA form, the CDR3 reads TGTGCCAGCAGTTACTCAACCCCCTACGAGCAGTACTTC. Its protein product is CASSYSTPYEQYF. The chain recombines TRBV6-8 with TRBJ2-7; D gene uncertain. V dropped 0 bases and J dropped 2 bases, with 5 bases sitting between them. CDR3 length: 13 amino acids. The V gene's germline CDR1 is MNHGY and CDR2 SAAAGT.

This clone has more than one count but fewer than ten. The rearrangement joins TRBV9 to TRBJ2-1, with 10 positions matching TRBD2. Germline V gene data show CDR1 as SGDLS and CDR2 as YYNGEE. This CDR3 spans 15 amino acids. Trimming cost V 3 bases and J 4 bases; bases outside gene matches: 4. CDR3 coding DNA: TGTGCCAGCAGCGAGGGACTAGCGCCTTACAATGAGCAGTTCTTC. Translating it yields CASSEGLAPYNEQFF.

The chain recombines TRBV29-1 with TRBJ1-4; D is uncertain. V was pared by 1 base and J by 7 bases, with 10 bases between. The CDR3 extends over 13 amino acids. CDR1 is SQVTM and CDR2 is ANQGSEA in the germline V gene. CDR3 protein: CSVEASDGEKLFF. CDR3 nucleotide sequence: TGCAGCGTTGAAGCGTCCGATGGTGAAAAACTGTTTTTT.

The chain uses TRBV19 and TRBJ1-4, with D uncertain. V lost 3 bases and J 8 bases, leaving 13 bases between the germline ends. This CDR3 is built from 14 residues. Germline values: CDR1 LNHDA, CDR2 SQIVND (reference sequence). The CDR3 DNA follows: TGTGCCAGTAGTATTTCGGGGAACTCGGAAAAACTGTTTTTT. It is translated as CASSISGNSEKLFF.

The rearrangement uses TRBV29-1 and TRBJ2-5; 7 nucleotides match TRBD1. The CDR3 sequence is 12 residues long. Germline CDR1 and CDR2: SQVTM and ANQGSEA. The V gene end was trimmed by 3 bases and the J gene end by 5 bases; junction bases not matched to a gene: 3. CDR3 loop: CSVDLQGETQYF. The CDR3 bases are TGCAGCGTTGACTTACAGGGGGAGACCCAGTACTTC.

V and J are TRBV29-1 and TRBJ2-2; 7 nucleotides agree with TRBD1. The CDR3 length is 13 residues. CDR1 and CDR2 from the germline V gene are SQVTM and ANQGSEA. After removal of 6 bases from V and 5 bases from J, the junction contained 6 bases not matched to a gene. The DNA for the CDR3 is TGCAGCGTGACAGGGTTATCAACCGGGGAGCTGTTTTTT. Amino acid sequence: CSVTGLSTGELFF.

This clone was found a few times. The chain carries TRBV11-3 and TRBJ2-2; TRBD1 is a possible D gene (7 bases). The CDR3 has 17 amino acids. Trimming stripped 5 bases from V and 0 bases from J, with 16 bases between. Germline V gives CDR1 SGHNT, CDR2 YENEEA. This CDR3 is CASSVRRGTANTGELFF. The CDR3 DNA is TGTGCCAGCAGCGTACGGCGCGGGACAGCGAACACCGGGGAGCTGTTTTTT.

This clone was detected only a few times. The chain has TRBV9 and TRBJ2-3; 13 nucleotides line up with TRBD2. Per germline, CDR1 SGDLS and CDR2 YYNGEE. The CDR3 covers 15 residues. V shed 5 bases, J shed 8 bases, and the junction held 8 bases outside the gene matches. The CDR3 coding sequence is TGTGCCAGCAGGCCGGGACTAGCGGGGCCTAGTACGCAGTATTTT. Translation gives CASRPGLAGPSTQYF.

This clone was seen only a few times. The rearrangement links TRBV6-8 to TRBJ1-1, with D possibly matching TRBD1 (5 bases). The germline V and J ends were trimmed by 10 bases and 4 bases, with 19 bases remaining between them. This CDR3 is built from 14 residues. CDR1 is MNHGY, CDR2 SAAAGT, per germline. The CDR3, as DNA: TGTGCCATCTCCTCGCAGGGTGAGGGCACTGAAGCTTTCTTT. As protein: CAISSQGEGTEAFF.

This clone was counted between two and nine times. The rearrangement links TRBV5-1 to TRBJ2-7, with TRBD2 identical over 16 bases. The germline V gene encodes CDR1 SGHRS and CDR2 YFSETQ. The CDR3 is 22 residues long. V was clipped by 3 bases and J by 6 bases; unmatched bases: 24. The CDR3, as DNA: TGCGCCAGCAGCTCCGTCCCGGGACTAGCGGGAGGGCCGGAGGCGGTCACCGTCGAGCAGTACTTC. This gives the protein CASSSVPGLAGGPEAVTVEQYF.

The chain uses TRBV10-3 and TRBJ2-7; 9 bases are shared with TRBD1. The ends lost 0 bases at V and 7 bases at J; junction bases unmatched: 4. The germline V gene encodes CDR1 ENHRY and CDR2 SYGVKD. The CDR3 consists of 14 residues. CDR3 residues: CAISESGGTGEQYF. The CDR3 bases are TGTGCCATCAGTGAGTCGGGGGGGACAGGGGAGCAGTACTTC.

The chain recombines TRBV28 with TRBJ2-3; D not resolved. The CDR3 extends over 15 amino acids. The V gene's germline CDR1 is MDHEN and CDR2 SYDVKM. The ends were cut back, 10 bases at V and 1 base at J, with 18 bases in the middle. CDR3 bases: TGTGCCACCCACACCTACCTGGCAGGCACAGATACGCAGTATTTT. This gives the protein CATHTYLAGTDTQYF.

This clone was detected only a few times. This sequence joins TRBV9 and TRBJ1-5, with TRBD1 as a possible D gene (6 bases). This CDR3 is 13 amino acids long. Germline V gene data show CDR1 as SGDLS and CDR2 as YYNGEE. CDR3 nucleotides: TGTGCTACACAGGGAGCGGGTAGTCAGCCCCAGCATTTT. Translation: CATQGAGSQPQHF.

The V and J genes are TRBV23-1 and TRBJ2-3; D gene unclear. TRBV23-1 is flagged as an ORF with uncertain function. Trimming pared 4 bases from V and 3 bases from J, leaving 8 bases between. The CDR3 runs to 13 residues. CDR3 in DNA: TGCGCCAGCAGTCGGGTAGGGACAGATACGCAGTATTTT. This encodes CASSRVGTDTQYF.

V is TRBV11-3 and J is TRBJ2-7; the match to TRBD2 covers 8 bases. The CDR3 is 15 residues long. Unmatched junction bases numbered 10, after V lost 5 bases and J lost 4 bases. The germline V gene encodes CDR1 SGHNT and CDR2 YENEEA. The CDR3 loop is CASSQSLAGSYEQYF. The CDR3 coding sequence is TGTGCCAGCAGCCAAAGTCTAGCGGGTTCATACGAGCAGTACTTC.

Only a few counts were recorded for this clone. The chain has TRBV9 and TRBJ2-5; D is undetermined. The V gene's germline CDR1 is SGDLS and CDR2 YYNGEE. V gave up 9 bases and J gave up 4 bases, with 13 bases separating them. This CDR3 contains 12 residues. The CDR3 loop is CATSSKRETQYF. CDR3 coding DNA: TGTGCCACCTCCTCCAAGAGAGAGACCCAGTACTTC.

This clone was recorded a few times. The chain has TRBV11-3 and TRBJ2-7; D is tentatively TRBD1 or TRBD2 (6 bases each). Trimming took off 3 bases at V and 3 bases at J, with 12 bases between the two ends. The CDR3 sequence is 14 residues long. In germline, CDR1 is SGHNT, CDR2 YENEEA. CDR3 in DNA: TGTGCCAGCAGCTTGGAGGGACACAGCTACGAGCAGTACTTC. It is translated as CASSLEGHSYEQYF.

The chain joins TRBV28 to TRBJ1-2; the match to TRBD1 covers 10 bases. This CDR3 is built from 15 residues. CDR1 MDHEN and CDR2 SYDVKM come from the germline V gene. Germline trimming cut 7 bases from V and 4 bases from J; bases unmatched to any gene: 9. CDR3 sequence: CASIRQGAGSYGYTF. Here the CDR3 DNA reads TGTGCCAGCATCCGACAGGGGGCAGGGAGCTATGGCTACACCTTC.

This chain links TRBV5-1 with TRBJ2-1, with TRBD1 matching 11 bases. The V gene's germline CDR1 is SGHRS and CDR2 YFSETQ. CDR3 length equals 15 residues. Losses at the gene ends were 4 bases for V and 4 bases for J; bases not matched to a gene: 4. The chain's CDR3 is CASSPDRGLYNEQFF. The DNA of the CDR3 is TGCGCCAGCAGCCCGGACAGGGGGCTTTACAATGAGCAGTTCTTC.

This rearrangement joins TRBV28 to TRBJ1-2, with 9 bases lining up with TRBD1. The V gene's germline CDR1 is MDHEN and CDR2 SYDVKM. After removal of 6 bases from V and 4 bases from J, the junction contained 12 bases not matched to a gene. The CDR3 length is 16 residues. CDR3 nucleotides: TGTGCCAGCAGCGCACCGGGACAGGGTGGGGGCTATGGCTACACCTTC. Its protein is CASSAPGQGGGYGYTF.

Judged by abundance, this clone is medium-sized. The chain is built from TRBV6-8 and TRBJ1-2; D is possibly TRBD1 (6 bases). V lost 8 bases and J lost 4, with 14 bases in between. This CDR3 is 13 amino acids long. Germline CDR1 reads MNHGY; CDR2 reads SAAAGT. The CDR3: CASGNTGIYGYTF. As DNA, the CDR3 is TGTGCCAGCGGAAACACAGGGATCTATGGCTACACCTTC.

The gene calls are TRBV10-3 and TRBJ1-3, with D possibly being TRBD1 (6 bases). Germline loops: CDR1 ENHRY, CDR2 SYGVKD. V was clipped by 6 bases and J by 7 bases, with 22 bases between them. The CDR3 length is 16 residues. CDR3 loop: CAISQRPNREGNTIYF. The DNA for the CDR3 is TGTGCCATCAGCCAACGCCCAAACAGGGAGGGGAACACCATATATTTT.

The CDR3 DNA follows: TGTGCCAGCAGTTCGGCAGGGATGCCCAAAAACATTCAGTACTTC. Its translation: CASSSAGMPKNIQYF. V gene TRBV28 combines with J gene TRBJ2-4; possible D gene TRBD1, 5 bases. This CDR3 comprises 15 residues. The germline V gene has CDR1 MDHEN and CDR2 SYDVKM. The germline V and J ends were trimmed by 4 bases and 2 bases, with 12 bases remaining between them. The variable domain in full, with the rest retrieved from reference TRBV28 and TRBJ2-4, is DVKVTQSSRYLVKRTGEKVFLECVQDMDHENMFWYRQDPGLGLRLIYFSYDVKMKEKGDIPEGYSVSREKKERFSLILESASTNQTSMYLCASSSAGMPKNIQYFGAGTRLSVL.